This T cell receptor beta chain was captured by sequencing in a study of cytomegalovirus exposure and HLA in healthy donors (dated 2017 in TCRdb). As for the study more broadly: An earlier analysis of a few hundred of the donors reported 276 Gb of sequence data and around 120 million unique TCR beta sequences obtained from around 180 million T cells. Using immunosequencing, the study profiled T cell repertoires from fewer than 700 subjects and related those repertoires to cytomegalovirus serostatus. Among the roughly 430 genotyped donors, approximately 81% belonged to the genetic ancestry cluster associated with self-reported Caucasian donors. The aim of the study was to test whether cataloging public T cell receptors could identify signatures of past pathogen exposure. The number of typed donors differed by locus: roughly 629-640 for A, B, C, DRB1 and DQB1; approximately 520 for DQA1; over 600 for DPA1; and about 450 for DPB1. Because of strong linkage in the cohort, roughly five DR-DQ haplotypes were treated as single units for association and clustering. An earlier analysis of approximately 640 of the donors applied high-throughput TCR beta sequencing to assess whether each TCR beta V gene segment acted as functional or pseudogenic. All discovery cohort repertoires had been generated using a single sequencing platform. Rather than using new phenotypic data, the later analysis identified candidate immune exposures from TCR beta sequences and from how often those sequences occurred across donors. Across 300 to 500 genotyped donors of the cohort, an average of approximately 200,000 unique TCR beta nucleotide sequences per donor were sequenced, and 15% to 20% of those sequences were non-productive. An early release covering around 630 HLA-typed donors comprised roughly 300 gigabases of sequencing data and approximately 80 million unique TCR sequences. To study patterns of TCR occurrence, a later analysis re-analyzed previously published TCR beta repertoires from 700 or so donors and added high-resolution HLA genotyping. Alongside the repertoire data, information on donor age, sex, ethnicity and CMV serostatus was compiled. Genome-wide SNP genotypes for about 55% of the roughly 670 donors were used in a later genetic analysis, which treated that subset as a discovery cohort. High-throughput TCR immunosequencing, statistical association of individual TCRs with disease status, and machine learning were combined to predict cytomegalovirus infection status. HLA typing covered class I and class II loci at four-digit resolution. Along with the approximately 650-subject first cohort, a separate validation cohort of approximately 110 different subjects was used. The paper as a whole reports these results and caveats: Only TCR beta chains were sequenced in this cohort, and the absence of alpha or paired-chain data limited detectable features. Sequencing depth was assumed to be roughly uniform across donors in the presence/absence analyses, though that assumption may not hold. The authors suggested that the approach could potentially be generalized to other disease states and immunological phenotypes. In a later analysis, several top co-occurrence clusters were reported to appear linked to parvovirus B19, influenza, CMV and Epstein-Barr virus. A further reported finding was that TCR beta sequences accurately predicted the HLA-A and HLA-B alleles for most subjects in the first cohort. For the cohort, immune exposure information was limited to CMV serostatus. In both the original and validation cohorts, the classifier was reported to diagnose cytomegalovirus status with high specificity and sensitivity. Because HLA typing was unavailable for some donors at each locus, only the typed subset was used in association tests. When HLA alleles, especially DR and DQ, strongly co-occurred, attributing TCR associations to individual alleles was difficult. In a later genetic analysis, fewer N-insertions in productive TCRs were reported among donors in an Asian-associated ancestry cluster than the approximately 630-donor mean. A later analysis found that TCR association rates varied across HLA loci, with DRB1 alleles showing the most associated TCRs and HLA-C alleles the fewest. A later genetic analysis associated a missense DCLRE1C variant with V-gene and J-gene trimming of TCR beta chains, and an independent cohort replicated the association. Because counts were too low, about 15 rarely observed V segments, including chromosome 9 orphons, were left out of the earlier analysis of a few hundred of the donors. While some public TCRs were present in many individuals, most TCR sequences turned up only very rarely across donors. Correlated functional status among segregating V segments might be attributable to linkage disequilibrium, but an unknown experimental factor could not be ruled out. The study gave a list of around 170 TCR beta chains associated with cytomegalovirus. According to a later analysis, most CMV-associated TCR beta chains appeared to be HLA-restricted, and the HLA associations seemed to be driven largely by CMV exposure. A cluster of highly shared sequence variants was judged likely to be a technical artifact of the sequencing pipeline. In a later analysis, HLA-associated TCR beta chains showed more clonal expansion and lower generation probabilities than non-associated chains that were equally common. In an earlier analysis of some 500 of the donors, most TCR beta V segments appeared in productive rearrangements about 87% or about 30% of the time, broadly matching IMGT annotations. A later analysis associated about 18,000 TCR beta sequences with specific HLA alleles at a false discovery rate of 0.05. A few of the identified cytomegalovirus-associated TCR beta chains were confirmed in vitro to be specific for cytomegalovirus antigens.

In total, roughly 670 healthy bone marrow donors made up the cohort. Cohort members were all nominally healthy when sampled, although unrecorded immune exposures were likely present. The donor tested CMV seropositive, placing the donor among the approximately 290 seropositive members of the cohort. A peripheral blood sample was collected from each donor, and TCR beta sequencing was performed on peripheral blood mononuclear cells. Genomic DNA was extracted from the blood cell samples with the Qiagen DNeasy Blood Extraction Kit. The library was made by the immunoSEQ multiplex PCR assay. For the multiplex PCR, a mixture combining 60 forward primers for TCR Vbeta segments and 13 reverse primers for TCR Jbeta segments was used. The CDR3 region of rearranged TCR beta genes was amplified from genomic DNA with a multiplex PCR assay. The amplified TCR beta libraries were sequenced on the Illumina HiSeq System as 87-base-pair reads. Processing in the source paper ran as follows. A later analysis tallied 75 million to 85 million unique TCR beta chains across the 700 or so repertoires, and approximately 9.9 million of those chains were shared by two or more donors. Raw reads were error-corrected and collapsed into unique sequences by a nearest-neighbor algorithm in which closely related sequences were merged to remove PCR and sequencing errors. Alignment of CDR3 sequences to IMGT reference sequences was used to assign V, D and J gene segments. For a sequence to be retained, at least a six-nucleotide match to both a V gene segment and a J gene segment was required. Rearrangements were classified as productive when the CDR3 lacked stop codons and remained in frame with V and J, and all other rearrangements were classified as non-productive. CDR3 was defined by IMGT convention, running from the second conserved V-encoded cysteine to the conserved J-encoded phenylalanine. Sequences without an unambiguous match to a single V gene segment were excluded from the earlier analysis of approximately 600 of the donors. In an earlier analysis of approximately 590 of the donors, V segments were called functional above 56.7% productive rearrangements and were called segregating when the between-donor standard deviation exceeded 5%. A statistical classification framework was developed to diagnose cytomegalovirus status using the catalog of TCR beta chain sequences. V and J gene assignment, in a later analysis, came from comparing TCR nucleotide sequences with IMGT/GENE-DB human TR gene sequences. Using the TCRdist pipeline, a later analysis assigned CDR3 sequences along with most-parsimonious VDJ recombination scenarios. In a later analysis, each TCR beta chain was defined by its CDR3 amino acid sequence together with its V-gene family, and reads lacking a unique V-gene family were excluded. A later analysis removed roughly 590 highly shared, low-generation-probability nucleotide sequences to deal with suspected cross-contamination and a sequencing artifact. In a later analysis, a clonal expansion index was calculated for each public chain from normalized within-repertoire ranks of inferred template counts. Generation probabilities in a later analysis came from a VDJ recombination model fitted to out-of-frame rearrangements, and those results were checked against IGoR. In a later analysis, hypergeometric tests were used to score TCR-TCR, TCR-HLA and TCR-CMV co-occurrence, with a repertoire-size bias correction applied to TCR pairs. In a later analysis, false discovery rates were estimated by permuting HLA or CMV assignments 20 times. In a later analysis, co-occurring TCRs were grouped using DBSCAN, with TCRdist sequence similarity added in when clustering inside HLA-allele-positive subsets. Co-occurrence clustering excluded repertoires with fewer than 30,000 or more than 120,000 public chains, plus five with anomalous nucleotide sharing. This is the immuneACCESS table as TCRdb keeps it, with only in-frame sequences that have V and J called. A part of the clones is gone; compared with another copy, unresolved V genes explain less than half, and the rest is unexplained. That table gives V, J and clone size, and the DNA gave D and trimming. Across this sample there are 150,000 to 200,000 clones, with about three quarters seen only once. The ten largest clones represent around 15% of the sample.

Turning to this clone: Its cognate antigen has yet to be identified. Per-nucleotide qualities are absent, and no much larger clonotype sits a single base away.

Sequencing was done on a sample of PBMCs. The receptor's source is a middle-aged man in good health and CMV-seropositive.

The CDR3 region reads CASSSRGGRGYEQYF. The DNA sequence follows: TGTGCCAGCAGTTCTCGGGGAGGCAGGGGGTACGAGCAGTACTTC. The V gene is TRBV6-5 and the J gene is TRBJ2-7; TRBD1 is possibly the D segment (7 matching bases). Per the germline V gene, MNHEY is the CDR1 and SVGAGI is the CDR2. Counted from cysteine to phenylalanine, this CDR3 has 15 amino acids. The CDR3 DNA has 45 bases and is translated from base 1. The junction carries 17 bases between V and J, which are trimmed by 4 bases and 4 bases respectively.